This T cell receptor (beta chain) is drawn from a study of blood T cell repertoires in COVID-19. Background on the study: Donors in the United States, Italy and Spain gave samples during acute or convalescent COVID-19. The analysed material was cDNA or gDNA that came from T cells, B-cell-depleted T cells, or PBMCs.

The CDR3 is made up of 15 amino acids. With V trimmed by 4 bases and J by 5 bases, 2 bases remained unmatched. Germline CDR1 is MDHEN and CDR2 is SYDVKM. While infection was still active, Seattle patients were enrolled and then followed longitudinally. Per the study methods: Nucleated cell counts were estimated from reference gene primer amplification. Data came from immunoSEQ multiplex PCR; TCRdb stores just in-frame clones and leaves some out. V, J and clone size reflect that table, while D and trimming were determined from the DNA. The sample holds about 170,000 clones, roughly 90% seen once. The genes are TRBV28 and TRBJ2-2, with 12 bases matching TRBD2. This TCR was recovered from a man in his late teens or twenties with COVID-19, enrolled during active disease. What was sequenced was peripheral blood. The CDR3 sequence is CASSSSGRGTGELFF. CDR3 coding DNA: TGTGCCAGCAGTTCTAGCGGGAGGGGGACCGGGGAGCTGTTTTTT.